This T cell receptor (beta chain) was sequenced in a study of early T cells in non-severe SARS-CoV-2 infection. The overall study: The sequenced material was bulk RNA from unsorted whole blood, and its chains were unpaired.

For this clonotype: No antigen is known for it.

Unique molecular identifiers (one per individual cDNA molecule) were attached. TCRdb reprocessed the 5' RACE reads with MiXCR, giving one entry per CDR3 protein. The data contain tens of thousands of distinct CDR3 sequences, roughly 12% of them singletons. Study-level points and caveats: VDJdb matching, biased toward anti-spike CD8 responses, missed private and CD4 specificities.

The specimen comprised whole blood, sampled at baseline. This clonotype was obtained from an adult who was a healthcare worker with PCR-confirmed SARS-CoV-2 infection or an uninfected control (not recorded which).

In nucleotides, the CDR3 is TGCAGTGCTCTTTCCTTTACAGTAGGGCAGAGCGATGAGCAGTTCTTC. Protein sequence: CSALSFTVGQSDEQFF. The chain links TRBV20-1 to TRBJ2-1, with no clear D. This CDR3 has 16 residues. The V gene lost 5 bases and the J gene lost 8 bases, with 25 bases spanning the gap. The germline CDR1 and CDR2 sequences are DFQATT and SNEGSKA (reference sequence).